These 23 T cell receptor beta chains were all obtained from the same sample, sequenced in a study of cytomegalovirus exposure and HLA in healthy donors (TCRdb year 2017). Libraries came from the immunoSEQ multiplex PCR assay. For the multiplex PCR, a mixture combining 60 forward primers for TCR Vbeta segments and 13 reverse primers for TCR Jbeta segments was used. TCRdb re-hosts the immuneACCESS table, in-frame sequences only. Its copies lack some clones; in the studies checked, an unresolved V gene accounts for under half of them, and the cause for the rest is not known. The data table for this sample lists 150,000 to 200,000 clones. The ten largest make up about 1.2% of the sample. Sequenced material: PBMCs. The receptors shown here come from an older woman in good health and CMV-seronegative.

The V gene is TRBV9, the J gene TRBJ2-3, with TRBD1 matching over 8 bases. Germline assignment: CDR1 SGDLS and CDR2 YYNGEE. The ends lost 3 bases at V and 5 bases at J; junction bases unmatched: 8. The CDR3 loop spans 15 amino acids. The CDR3 reads CASSARTGLEDTQYF. The DNA for the CDR3 is TGTGCCAGCAGCGCCCGGACAGGGCTAGAAGATACGCAGTATTTT.

The chain links TRBV10-3 to TRBJ2-3; D is possibly TRBD1 (6 bases). Germline CDR1 is ENHRY and CDR2 is SYGVKD. V was clipped by 3 bases and J by 4 bases, with 14 bases between them. There are 15 residues in the CDR3. Written as DNA, the CDR3 is TGTGCCATCAGTGATGGGGGCTCACCTGCAGATACGCAGTATTTT. This encodes CAISDGGSPADTQYF.

The chain couples TRBV29-1 to TRBJ2-5, with 8 bases identical to TRBD2. The DNA end is a closer match to TRBJ2-7, so the J assignment may be wrong. The CDR3 has 13 amino acids. CDR1 is SQVTM, CDR2 ANQGSEA, per germline. The CDR3 bases are TGCAGCGTCTGGACTAGCAGCTCCTACGAGCAGTACTTC. Protein: CSVWTSSSYEQYF.

The rearrangement links TRBV10-1 to TRBJ2-7, with TRBD1 matching over 8 bases. Trimming at V came to 4 bases and at J to 5 bases, leaving 4 bases not matched to a gene. The CDR3 runs to 13 residues. Germline V gene lookup returns CDR1 WNHNN and CDR2 SYGVQD (reference sequence). CDR3 residues: CASSGQGLNEQYF. Here the CDR3 DNA reads TGCGCCAGCAGTGGACAGGGGCTTAACGAGCAGTACTTC.

The chain employs TRBV7-3 and TRBJ2-3; D is perhaps TRBD1 (5 bases). CDR1 is SGHTA, CDR2 FQGTGA, per germline. The CDR3 is 17 residues long. V was cut by 0 bases and J by 7 bases, with 20 bases left in between. The CDR3 sequence is CASSLTSGVGARHTQYF. The CDR3 nucleotides are TGTGCCAGCAGCTTAACCTCTGGAGTTGGGGCTCGGCATACGCAGTATTTT.

The J gene is TRBJ2-2, the V gene TRBV19, with D perhaps matching TRBD1 (6 bases). CDR1 LNHDA and CDR2 SQIVND come from the germline V gene (reference sequence). The V and J ends lost 8 bases and 1 base respectively, with 8 bases between them. The CDR3 extends over 13 amino acids. The CDR3 loop is CASLDRNTGELFF. The CDR3 DNA is TGTGCCAGTTTGGACAGGAACACCGGGGAGCTGTTTTTT.

The chain recombines TRBV4-1 with TRBJ1-5; D possibly corresponds to TRBD1 (6 bases). V lost 1 base, J lost 5 bases, and 9 bases lay in between. CDR3 length equals 14 residues. Germline V gene data show CDR1 as MGHRA and CDR2 as YSYEKL. The CDR3 region is CASSQGAGDQPQHF. The CDR3 nucleotides are TGCGCCAGCAGCCAAGGTGCAGGGGATCAGCCCCAGCATTTT.

The J gene is TRBJ1-2, the V gene TRBV6-4; D uncertain. V gave up 7 bases and J gave up 8 bases, with 23 bases separating them. Germline CDR1 reads MRHNA; CDR2 reads SNTAGT. The length of the CDR3 is 15 residues. The CDR3 nucleotides read TGTGCCAGCAAGACCACAGCCCTGAATGCGGGGGGCTACACCTTC. Residues: CASKTTALNAGGYTF.

The V and J genes are TRBV7-9 and TRBJ1-5; D might be TRBD1 (6 bases). Per germline, CDR1 SEHNR and CDR2 FQNEAQ (reference sequence). Trimming took off 8 bases at V and 0 bases at J, with 11 bases between the two ends. The CDR3 has 14 residues. The CDR3 sequence: CASSRDTSNQPQHF. CDR3 DNA: TGTGCCAGCTCCCGGGACACTAGCAATCAGCCCCAGCATTTT.

J is TRBJ2-7 and V is TRBV29-1; 8 bases match TRBD2. CDR3 size: 15 residues. Germline assignment: CDR1 SQVTM and CDR2 ANQGSEA. After removal of 3 bases from V and 4 bases from J, the junction contained 11 bases not matched to a gene. The DNA for the CDR3 is TGCAGCGTTGAGACCCCCAGCGGGAGTTTTTACGAGCAGTACTTC. Its protein is CSVETPSGSFYEQYF.

The chain is built from TRBV7-9 and TRBJ2-1, with TRBD1 identical over 8 bases. CDR1 SEHNR and CDR2 FQNEAQ come from the germline V gene (reference sequence). The CDR3 has 15 amino acids. After removal of 1 base from V and 7 bases from J, the junction contained 6 bases not matched to a gene. The CDR3 region has the DNA TGTGCCAGCAGCTTAGGGGGTCAGGGGGCGAATGAGCAGTTCTTC. This translates into CASSLGGQGANEQFF.

This CDR3 is CSARPQETQYF. The CDR3 bases are TGCAGTGCTCGTCCTCAAGAGACCCAGTACTTC. The rearrangement joins TRBV20-1 to TRBJ2-5; no definite D call. CDR3 length equals 11 residues. Between the trimmed V and J ends, which lost 5 bases and 2 bases, there was a span of 6 bases. The V gene's germline CDR1 is DFQATT and CDR2 SNEGSKA (reference sequence).

CDR3 region: CASSSRTGAFYGYTF. The CDR3 DNA reads TGTGCCAGCAGTAGTAGGACAGGGGCTTTCTATGGCTACACCTTC. The rearrangement links TRBV27 to TRBJ1-2; 9 bases are a match to TRBD1. The germline CDR1 and CDR2 sequences are MNHEY and SMNVEV (reference sequence). The CDR3 runs 15 residues. The V and J ends lost 5 bases and 4 bases, in that order; junction bases with no gene match: 8.

This chain connects TRBV6-6 to TRBJ2-7; 7 bases agree with TRBD1. The CDR3 has 15 amino acids. The junction had 5 bases not matched to a gene; V was cut back by 1 base and J by 2 bases. Germline assignment: CDR1 MNHNY and CDR2 SVGAGI (reference sequence). The CDR3 nucleotides read TGTGCCAGCAGTTACTTTCGACAGGGAGCCTACGAGCAGTACTTC. Residues: CASSYFRQGAYEQYF.

The J gene is TRBJ1-1, the V gene TRBV2; the match to TRBD1 covers 8 bases. Trimming removed 4 bases from V and 4 bases from J; junction bases left unmatched: 8. The CDR3 length is 15 residues. CDR1 SNHLY and CDR2 FYNNEI come from the germline V gene. CDR3 region: CASSAGDRRGTEAFF. The CDR3 DNA reads TGTGCCAGCAGTGCGGGGGACAGGCGGGGCACTGAAGCTTTCTTT.

This chain uses TRBV6-4 with TRBJ2-7, with 10 bases identical to TRBD2. V lost 5 bases to trimming and J lost 7 bases; unmatched junction nucleotides: 11. CDR1 is MRHNA, CDR2 SNTAGT, per germline. CDR3 length: 15 amino acids. In DNA form, the CDR3 reads TGTGCCAGCAGTCTTGAAGCGGGAGGGCCTCGGGAGCAGTACTTC. It encodes CASSLEAGGPREQYF.

CDR3 region: CASSSRQGGTGELFF. Written as DNA, the CDR3 is TGTGCCAGCAGCTCAAGACAGGGGGGAACCGGGGAGCTGTTTTTT. The V gene is TRBV5-4, the J gene TRBJ2-2, with 9 positions matching TRBD1. Trimming took 3 bases from V and 5 from J; bases not matched to a gene: 5. The germline V gene encodes CDR1 SGHNT and CDR2 YYREEE (reference sequence). CDR3 length: 15 amino acids.

The chain employs TRBV27 and TRBJ2-7; 9 bases map to TRBD1. Germline trimming cut 6 bases from V and 4 bases from J; bases unmatched to any gene: 7. Germline lookup yields CDR1 MNHEY and CDR2 SMNVEV (reference sequence). CDR3 length equals 14 residues. The CDR3 bases are TGTGCCAGCAGCCAACAGGGGGCCTCGTACGAGCAGTACTTC. Protein product: CASSQQGASYEQYF.

The J gene is TRBJ2-5, the V gene TRBV5-4; 7 bases map to TRBD1. The CDR3 has 16 amino acids. CDR1 SGHNT and CDR2 YYREEE come from the germline V gene (reference sequence). V shed 4 bases and J 5 bases; nucleotides not matched to a gene: 14. As DNA, the CDR3 is TGTGCCAGCAGCCTTCTCGGACAGGACCTATCGGAGACCCAGTACTTC. Protein sequence: CASSLLGQDLSETQYF. Using reference TRBV5-4 and TRBJ2-5 for the parts outside the CDR3, the full variable domain is ETGVTQSPTHLIKTRGQQVTLRCSSQSGHNTVSWYQQALGQGPQFIFQYYREEENGRGNFPPRFSGLQFPNYSSELNVNALELDDSALYLCASSLLGQDLSETQYFGPGTRLLVL.

V gene TRBV29-1 combines with J gene TRBJ1-1; D uncertain. Trimming removed 8 bases at V and 6 bases at J, with 10 bases between. This CDR3 has 10 residues. Germline V lookup: CDR1 SQVTM, CDR2 ANQGSEA. CDR3 residues: CSSGAAEAFF. The CDR3 DNA sequence: TGCAGCTCTGGTGCGGCTGAAGCTTTCTTT.

V usage is TRBV19 and J usage is TRBJ1-4; 12 bases are a match to TRBD1. The germline V gene has CDR1 LNHDA and CDR2 SQIVND (reference sequence). V was pared by 9 bases and J by 1 base, with 3 bases of the junction left unmatched. The CDR3 totals 15 residues. The DNA for the CDR3 is TGTGCCAGCAGGGACAGGGGGCAAACTAATGAAAAACTGTTTTTT. This codes for CASRDRGQTNEKLFF.

The chain couples TRBV6-4 to TRBJ2-2, with D possibly matching TRBD2 (6 bases). The V and J ends lost 8 bases and 5 bases respectively, with 12 bases between them. The CDR3 consists of 13 residues. Germline CDR1 is MRHNA and CDR2 is SNTAGT. The CDR3 sequence: CASRREETGELFF. In nucleotides, the CDR3 is TGTGCCAGCCGGAGGGAGGAGACCGGGGAGCTGTTTTTT.

The chain is built from TRBV19 and TRBJ2-7, with 8 nucleotides matching TRBD2. CDR3 length: 15 residues. The V gene's germline CDR1 is LNHDA and CDR2 SQIVND (reference sequence). V lost 3 bases and J lost 5; bases outside the gene matches: 9. CDR3 sequence reads: CASSMRPGLVNEQYF. The CDR3 DNA reads as TGTGCCAGTAGTATGAGACCGGGACTAGTTAACGAGCAGTACTTC.